One sample yielded the 4 T cell receptor beta chains listed below, sequenced in a study of blood T cells in healthy people across ages. The authors ran a second PCR of about 6 to 11 cycles using a sample-barcoded 5' primer and a J-beta primer mix. TCRdb ran MiXCR on the 5' RACE reads and lists one entry per CDR3 protein. This sample has about 1.6 million distinct CDR3 sequences; almost 35% occur once, and the top ten carry around 11%. Material: blood. The receptor source for this set is a woman in her 30s in good health.

The chain joins TRBV11-2 to TRBJ2-5; TRBD1 matches at 9 bases. Germline loops: CDR1 SGHAT, CDR2 FQNNGV. The junction had 9 bases not matched to a gene; V was cut back by 5 bases and J by 5 bases. This CDR3 has 15 amino acids. CDR3 coding DNA: TGTGCCAGCAGCAGACGGGACAGGGAATGGGAGACCCAGTACTTC. Its translation: CASSRRDREWETQYF.

This clonotype showed up just a few times. The chain couples TRBV10-2 to TRBJ2-4; TRBD1 matches at 9 bases. V trimming: 2 bases; J trimming: 13 bases; junction bases outside the gene matches: 6. The CDR3 has 13 amino acids. CDR1 and CDR2 from the germline V gene are WSHSY and SAAADI. CDR3 nucleotides: TGCGCCAGCAGTGAGGGACAGGGGTATGGGCAGTACTTC. It specifies CASSEGQGYGQYF.

The V gene is TRBV5-1, the J gene TRBJ1-5, with a possible D match to TRBD1 (6 bases). From germline, CDR1 is SGHRS and CDR2 YFSETQ. This CDR3 comprises 15 residues. Trimming stripped 0 bases from V and 5 bases from J, with 12 bases between. CDR3 amino acids: CASSLVPGEDQPQHF. The DNA for the CDR3 is TGCGCCAGCAGCTTGGTGCCAGGGGAGGATCAGCCCCAGCATTTT.

This clonotype was counted a single time. The V gene is TRBV20-1, the J gene TRBJ2-5; TRBD1 agrees at 8 bases. The J call may be incorrect, as the DNA end agrees better with TRBJ2-7. This CDR3 has 14 amino acids. Germline V gene lookup returns CDR1 DFQATT and CDR2 SNEGSKA (reference sequence). CDR3 sequence (DNA): TGCAGTGCTAGAGATGCTGACAGGGGTGCCGAGCAGTACTTC. It is translated as CSARDADRGAEQYF.